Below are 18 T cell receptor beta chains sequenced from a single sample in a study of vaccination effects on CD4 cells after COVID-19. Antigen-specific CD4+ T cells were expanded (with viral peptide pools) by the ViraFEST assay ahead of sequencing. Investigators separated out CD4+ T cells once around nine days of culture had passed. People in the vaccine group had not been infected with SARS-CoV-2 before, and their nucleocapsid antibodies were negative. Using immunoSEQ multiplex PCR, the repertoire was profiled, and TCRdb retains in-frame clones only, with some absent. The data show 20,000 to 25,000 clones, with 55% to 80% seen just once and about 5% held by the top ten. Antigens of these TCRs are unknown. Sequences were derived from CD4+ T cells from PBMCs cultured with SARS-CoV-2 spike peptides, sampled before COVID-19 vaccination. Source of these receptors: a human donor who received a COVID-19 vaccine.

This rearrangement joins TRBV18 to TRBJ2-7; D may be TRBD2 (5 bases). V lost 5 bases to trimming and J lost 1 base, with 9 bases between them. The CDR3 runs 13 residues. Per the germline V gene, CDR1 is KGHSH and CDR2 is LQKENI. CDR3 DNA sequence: TGTGCCAGCTCAACCGGGATTTCCTACGAGCAGTACTTC. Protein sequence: CASSTGISYEQYF.

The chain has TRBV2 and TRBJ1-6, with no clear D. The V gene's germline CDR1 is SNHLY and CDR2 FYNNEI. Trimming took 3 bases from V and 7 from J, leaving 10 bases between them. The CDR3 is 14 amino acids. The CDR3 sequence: CASSDITVNSPLHF. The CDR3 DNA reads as TGTGCCAGCAGTGATATAACAGTGAATTCACCCCTCCACTTT.

Here the CDR3 reads CAWSVRGDSTDTQYF. CDR3 bases: TGTGCCTGGAGTGTACGAGGGGACAGCACAGATACGCAGTATTTT. The V and J genes are TRBV30 and TRBJ2-3; the D gene could be TRBD1 or TRBD2 (5 bases each). Germline CDR1 and CDR2: GTSNPN and SVGIG (reference sequence). Trimming pared 0 bases from V and 0 bases from J, leaving 10 bases between. The CDR3 length is 15 residues.

CDR3: CASSLTGSRETQYF. CDR3 in DNA: TGTGCCAGCAGCCTGACCGGCAGCAGAGAGACCCAGTACTTC. This rearrangement joins TRBV13 to TRBJ2-5; no clear D gene. The CDR3 is 14 amino acids. CDR1 is PRHDT, CDR2 FYEKMQ, per germline (reference sequence). With 5 bases removed from V and 4 bases from J, the gap between germline ends came to 14 bases.

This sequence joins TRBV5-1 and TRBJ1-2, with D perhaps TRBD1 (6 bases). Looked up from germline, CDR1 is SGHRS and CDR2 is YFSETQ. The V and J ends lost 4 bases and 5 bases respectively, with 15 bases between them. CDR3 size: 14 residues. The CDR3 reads CASSPQGGVYGYTF. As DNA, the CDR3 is TGCGCCAGCAGCCCCCAAGGGGGAGTTTATGGCTACACCTTC.

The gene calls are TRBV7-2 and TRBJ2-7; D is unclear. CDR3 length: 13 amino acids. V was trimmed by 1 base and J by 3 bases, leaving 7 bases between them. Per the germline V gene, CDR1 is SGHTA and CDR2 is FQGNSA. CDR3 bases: TGTGCCAGCAGCTTAGGACGAAACTACGAGCAGTACTTC. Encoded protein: CASSLGRNYEQYF.

The CDR3 here is CASSQAGSTGELFF. In DNA form, the CDR3 reads TGCGCCAGCAGCCAAGCAGGATCCACCGGGGAGCTGTTTTTT. The genes are TRBV4-1 and TRBJ2-2; D remains unclear. The germline V and J ends were trimmed by 1 base and 4 bases, with 7 bases remaining between them. Germline CDR1 and CDR2: MGHRA and YSYEKL. The CDR3 covers 14 residues.

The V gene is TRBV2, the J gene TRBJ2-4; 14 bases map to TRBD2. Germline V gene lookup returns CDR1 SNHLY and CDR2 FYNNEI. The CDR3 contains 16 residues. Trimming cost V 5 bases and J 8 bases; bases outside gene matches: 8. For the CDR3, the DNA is TGTGCCAGCAGTCCCCCGGGACTAGCGGGGGAGGACATTCAGTACTTC. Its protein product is CASSPPGLAGEDIQYF.

Here the CDR3 reads CASSQGRNNSPLHF. CDR3 nucleotide sequence: TGTGCCAGCAGCCAGGGACGGAATAATTCACCCCTCCACTTT. This chain uses TRBV3-1 (or the pseudogene TRBV3-2) with TRBJ1-6; possible D gene TRBD1, 5 bases. V was cut by 3 bases and J by 5 bases, with 8 bases left in between. The CDR3 consists of 14 residues. Germline CDR1 is LGHDT and CDR2 is YNNKEL (reference sequence).

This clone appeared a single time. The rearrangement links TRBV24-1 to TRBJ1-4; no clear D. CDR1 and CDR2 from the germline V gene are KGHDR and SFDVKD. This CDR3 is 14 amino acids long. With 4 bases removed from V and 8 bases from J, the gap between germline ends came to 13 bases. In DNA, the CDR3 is TGTGCCACCAGTGACCCCGGACTGGGGGAAAAACTGTTTTTT. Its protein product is CATSDPGLGEKLFF.

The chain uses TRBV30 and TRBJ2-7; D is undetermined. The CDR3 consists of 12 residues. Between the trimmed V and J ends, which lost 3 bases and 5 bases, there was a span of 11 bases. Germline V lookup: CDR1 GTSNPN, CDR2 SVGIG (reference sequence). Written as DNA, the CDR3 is TGTGCCTGGAGCTACTTAGGAGACGAGCAGTACTTC. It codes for CAWSYLGDEQYF.

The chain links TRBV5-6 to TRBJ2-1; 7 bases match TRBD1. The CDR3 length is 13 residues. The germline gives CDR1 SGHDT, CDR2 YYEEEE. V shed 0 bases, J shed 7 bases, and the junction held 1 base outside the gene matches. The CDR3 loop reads CASSLDRGNEQFF. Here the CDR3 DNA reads TGTGCCAGCAGCTTGGACAGGGGTAATGAGCAGTTCTTC.

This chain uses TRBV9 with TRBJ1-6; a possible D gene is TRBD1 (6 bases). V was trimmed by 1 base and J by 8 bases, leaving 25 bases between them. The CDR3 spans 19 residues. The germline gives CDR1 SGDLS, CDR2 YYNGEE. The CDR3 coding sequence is TGTGCCAGCAGCGTAACCCCAACCTCGTGGGACACCTTATATTCACCCCTCCACTTT. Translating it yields CASSVTPTSWDTLYSPLHF.

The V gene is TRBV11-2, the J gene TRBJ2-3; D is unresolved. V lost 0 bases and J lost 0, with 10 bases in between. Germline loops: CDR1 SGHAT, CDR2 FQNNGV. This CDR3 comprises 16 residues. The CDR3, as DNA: TGTGCCAGCAGCTTAGATCGCGGATTTAGCACAGATACGCAGTATTTT. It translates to CASSLDRGFSTDTQYF.

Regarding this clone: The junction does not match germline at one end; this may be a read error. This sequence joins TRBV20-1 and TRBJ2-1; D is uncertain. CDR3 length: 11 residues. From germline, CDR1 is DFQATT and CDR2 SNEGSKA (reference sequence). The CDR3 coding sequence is TGCAGTGCTTACATCCGGGCCTCACGTATCTTC. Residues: CSAYIRASRIF.

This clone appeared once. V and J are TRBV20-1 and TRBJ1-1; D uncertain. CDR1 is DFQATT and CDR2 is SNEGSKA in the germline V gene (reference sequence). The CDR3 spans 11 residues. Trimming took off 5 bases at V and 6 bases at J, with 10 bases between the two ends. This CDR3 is CSAYRVPEAFF. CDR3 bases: TGCAGTGCTTACCGGGTTCCTGAAGCTTTCTTT.

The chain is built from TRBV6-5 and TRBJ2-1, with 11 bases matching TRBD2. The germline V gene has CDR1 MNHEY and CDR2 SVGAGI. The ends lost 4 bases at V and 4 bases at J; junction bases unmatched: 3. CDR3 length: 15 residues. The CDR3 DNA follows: TGTGCCAGCAGTTCGGGACTAGCGGTATACAATGAGCAGTTCTTC. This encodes CASSSGLAVYNEQFF.

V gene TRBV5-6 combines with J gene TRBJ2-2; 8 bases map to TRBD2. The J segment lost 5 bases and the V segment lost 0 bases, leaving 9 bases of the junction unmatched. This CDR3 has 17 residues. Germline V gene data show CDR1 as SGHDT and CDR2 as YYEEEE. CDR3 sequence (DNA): TGTGCCAGCAGCTTGGTGCTAGCGGGCACTTTAACCGGGGAGCTGTTTTTT. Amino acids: CASSLVLAGTLTGELFF.